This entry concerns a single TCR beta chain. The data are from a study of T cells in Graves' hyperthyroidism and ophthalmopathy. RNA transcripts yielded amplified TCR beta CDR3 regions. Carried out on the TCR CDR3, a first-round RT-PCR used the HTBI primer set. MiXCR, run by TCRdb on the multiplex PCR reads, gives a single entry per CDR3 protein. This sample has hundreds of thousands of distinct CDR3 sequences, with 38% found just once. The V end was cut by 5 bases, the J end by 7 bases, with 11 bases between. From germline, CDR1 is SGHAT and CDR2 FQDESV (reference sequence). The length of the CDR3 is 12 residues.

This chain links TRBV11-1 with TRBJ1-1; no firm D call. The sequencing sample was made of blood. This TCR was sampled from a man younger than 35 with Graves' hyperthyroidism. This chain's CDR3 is CASSDPGREAFF. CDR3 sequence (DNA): TGTGCCAGCAGCGATCCGGGTCGTGAAGCTTTCTTT.